This T cell receptor beta chain was sequenced in a study of human T cells and chemical hapten exposure. Turning to the study itself: Patients got weekly scalp diphenylcyclopropenone doses over the roughly 24-week study. Study observations and caveats: Donors' alopecia may make their immune response differ from healthy people's. Among TCRs, those above 1 in 1000 frequency were unaffected by DPC sensitization.

The V and J ends lost 1 base and 5 bases respectively, with 14 bases between them. CDR3 length equals 15 residues. CDR1 MNHEY and CDR2 SMNVEV come from the germline V gene (reference sequence). TCRdb itself ran the RACE reads through MiXCR, one entry per CDR3 protein. The table shows tens of thousands of distinct CDR3 sequences, with 6.6% occurring only once. Turning to this clonotype: The antigen remains undetermined.

Documented time point: patch test 2, 6 weeks after DPC sensitization. Treatment denoted: therapeutic diphenylcyclopropenone sensitization with weekly scalp DPC. Alopecia patients, 18 to 70 years old and DPC-suitable, served as donors. The sequences come from whole blood, collected in connection with sensitization to the hapten diphenylcyclopropenone (DPC). The chain couples TRBV27 to TRBJ1-2; D unresolved. This sequence originates from a woman aged 25 to 39 with alopecia areata. Some clones in this sample may be carry-over from other donors' samples. CDR3 protein: CASSLYSTDSYGYTF. Written as DNA, the CDR3 is TGTGCCAGCAGTTTATACTCGACGGACTCGTATGGCTACACCTTC.